Sequencing of this T cell receptor (beta chain) was carried out in a study of early T cells in non-severe SARS-CoV-2 infection. The sample holds a few counts of this clonotype. The junction differs from germline at one of its ends, possibly a read error. A single record per CDR3 protein comes from TCRdb applying MiXCR to the 5' RACE reads. The table shows some 46,000 distinct CDR3 sequences, with roughly 8.8% occurring only once. The TCR comes from an adult who was a healthcare worker with PCR-confirmed SARS-CoV-2 infection or an uninfected control (not recorded which). Sequenced material: whole blood.

CDR3: CTWRAGLEKTQYF. The CDR3 nucleotides are TGCACCTGGAGGGCGGGGCTGGAAAAGACCCAGTACTTC. The genes are TRBV2 and TRBJ2-5, with D perhaps matching TRBD2 (6 bases). Germline values: CDR1 SNHLY, CDR2 FYNNEI. The CDR3 has 13 amino acids.